This TCR beta chain was found in a study of T cell responses to AZD1222 COVID-19 vaccine. Clones were read by immunoSEQ multiplex PCR, and TCRdb kept only the in-frame ones, dropping some. The sample shows roughly 91,000 clones, roughly 85% of them seen only once. General study points: The donor group comprised mostly white British people and more females; the analysis possibly underestimated clonal diversity. Samples come after the peak T cell response, not at day 14. Nearly half of spike-specific TCRs reportedly go after variant regions that carry no mutations. With two AZD1222 doses given, Spike-specific TCR breadth and depth both rose.

Trimming removed 6 bases from V and 6 bases from J, with 11 bases in between. CDR1 is WSHSY, CDR2 SAAADI, per germline. This CDR3 has 12 residues. On this clone itself: Its antigen is not known.

The sample was peripheral blood, taken on day 0 of AZD1222 vaccination. The sequence came from an adult in good health. The V and J genes are TRBV10-2 and TRBJ2-5; maybe TRBD2 (6 bases). The CDR3 reads CASREGLKTQYF. In nucleotides, the CDR3 is TGCGCCAGCAGGGAGGGTTTGAAGACCCAGTACTTC.